A selection of T cell receptor beta chains follows, all from one sample in a study of blood T cell repertoires in COVID-19. Profiled with immunoSEQ multiplex PCR; TCRdb holds only in-frame clones, not every one. Among some 69,000 clones listed, roughly 82% were seen once. Sample: peripheral blood. Receptors were obtained from a woman aged 60 to 75 with acute or convalescent COVID-19. Each CDR3 is given with its conserved first and last residue. The D gene is left open where the match is weak. Clone size is shown for a subset of rows, as once, few, many or a class of expanded clone.

D gene: .
V gene: TRBV2
J gene: TRBJ2-2
clone size: .
CDR3 DNA: TGTGCCAGCCCAAATTCAGGGACTGGGGAGCTGTTTTTT
CDR3 protein: CASPNSGTGELFF

D gene: TRBD1
V gene: TRBV11-2
J gene: TRBJ1-1
clone size: .
CDR3 DNA: TGTGCCAGCAGCTTAAGGGACAGTGATAAAGCTTTCTTT
CDR3 protein: CASSLRDSDKAFF

D gene: TRBD1
V gene: TRBV7-8
J gene: TRBJ2-2
clone size: .
CDR3 DNA: TGTGCCAGCAGCATAAGACAGGGGCCCGGGGAGCTGTTTTTT
CDR3 protein: CASSIRQGPGELFF

D gene: TRBD1
V gene: TRBV28
J gene: TRBJ1-3
clone size: once
CDR3 DNA: TGTGCCAGCAAAGAAGGGGGCGACTCTGGAAACACCATATATTTT
CDR3 protein: CASKEGGDSGNTIYF

D gene: .
V gene: TRBV9
J gene: TRBJ1-1
clone size: .
CDR3 DNA: TGTGCCAGCAGCGTAGGCAACGGGAAGAACACTGAAGCTTTCTTT
CDR3 protein: CASSVGNGKNTEAFF

D gene: TRBD1
V gene: TRBV28
J gene: TRBJ1-5
clone size: .
CDR3 DNA: TGTGCCAGCAGTTCCACAGGGGCCGGCATTAGCAATCAGCCCCAGCATTTT
CDR3 protein: CASSSTGAGISNQPQHF

D gene: TRBD2
V gene: TRBV5-5
J gene: TRBJ2-5
clone size: .
CDR3 DNA: TGTGCCAGCAGCTTGTTCACTAGCGGAAAGGGGACCCAGTACTTC
CDR3 protein: CASSLFTSGKGTQYF

D gene: .
V gene: TRBV2
J gene: TRBJ2-1
clone size: .
CDR3 DNA: TGTGCCAGCAGTGAAAATGCGCGTTTAAGCTCCTACAATGAGCAGTTCTTC
CDR3 protein: CASSENARLSSYNEQFF

D gene: .
V gene: TRBV7-8
J gene: TRBJ1-4
clone size: .
CDR3 DNA: TGTGCCAGCAGCTTAGCAGGGGTCGGACGTGCAACTAATGAAAAACTGTTTTTT
CDR3 protein: CASSLAGVGRATNEKLFF

D gene: .
V gene: TRBV28
J gene: TRBJ1-5
clone size: .
CDR3 DNA: TGTGCCAGCAGCCTGTCCGAATTTCGGGACTGGAATCAGCCCCAGCATTTT
CDR3 protein: CASSLSEFRDWNQPQHF

D gene: .
V gene: TRBV30
J gene: TRBJ1-5
clone size: .
CDR3 DNA: TGTGCCTGGGAGACAGGATGGGGACAGCCCCAGCATTTT
CDR3 protein: CAWETGWGQPQHF

D gene: .
V gene: TRBV19
J gene: TRBJ1-2
clone size: .
CDR3 DNA: TGTGCCAGTAGTACCCGAGGGGGGGGAAGGATTGGCTACACCTTC
CDR3 protein: CASSTRGGGRIGYTF

D gene: TRBD1
V gene: TRBV10-3
J gene: TRBJ1-6
clone size: few
CDR3 DNA: TGTGCCATCAGGGGACAGGATAATTCACCCCTCCACTTT
CDR3 protein: CAIRGQDNSPLHF

D gene: .
V gene: TRBV30
J gene: TRBJ1-1
clone size: .
CDR3 DNA: TGTGCCTGGAGTGAACAGAGTAACACTGAAGCTTTCTTT
CDR3 protein: CAWSEQSNTEAFF

D gene: TRBD1
V gene: TRBV6-5
J gene: TRBJ1-1
clone size: once
CDR3 DNA: TGTGCCTGCAGGGGGGGGAACACTGAAGCTTTCTTT
CDR3 protein: CACRGGNTEAFF

D gene: .
V gene: TRBV24-1
J gene: TRBJ1-2
clone size: .
CDR3 DNA: TGTGCCACCAGTGGGACAGATCCAAGGCATGGCTACACCTTC
CDR3 protein: CATSGTDPRHGYTF

D gene: .
V gene: TRBV18
J gene: TRBJ2-7
clone size: .
CDR3 DNA: TGTGCCAGCTCACCACCGGGACATACCTCCTACGAGCAGTACTTC
CDR3 protein: CASSPPGHTSYEQYF

D gene: TRBD2
V gene: TRBV4-1
J gene: TRBJ2-7
clone size: .
CDR3 DNA: TGCGCCAGCAGCCAAGATTATCCCGGGGGGGTAAACGAGCAGTACTTC
CDR3 protein: CASSQDYPGGVNEQYF

D gene: TRBD2
V gene: TRBV7-9
J gene: TRBJ2-1
clone size: few
CDR3 DNA: TGTGCCAGCAGTGGACTAGCGGGGGATCTCAATGAGCAGTTCTTC
CDR3 protein: CASSGLAGDLNEQFF

D gene: .
V gene: TRBV28
J gene: TRBJ1-2
clone size: .
CDR3 DNA: TGTGCCAGCAGGGCTGGCAGGGTGGGGGGCTACACCTTC
CDR3 protein: CASRAGRVGGYTF

D gene: TRBD1
V gene: TRBV7-3
J gene: TRBJ2-7
clone size: .
CDR3 DNA: TGTGCCAGCAGCTTATTAGGAATAGGACAGGGGCCCTACGAGCAGTACTTC
CDR3 protein: CASSLLGIGQGPYEQYF

D gene: TRBD1
V gene: TRBV7-8
J gene: TRBJ1-5
clone size: .
CDR3 DNA: TGTGCCAGCAGCCTCAAGGTAGGGGGCCAGCCCCAGCATTTT
CDR3 protein: CASSLKVGGQPQHF

D gene: .
V gene: TRBV29-1
J gene: TRBJ2-3
clone size: once
CDR3 DNA: TGCAGCGTTGCCCTGTCAGATACGCAGTATTTT
CDR3 protein: CSVALSDTQYF

D gene: TRBD2
V gene: TRBV9
J gene: TRBJ2-7
clone size: .
CDR3 DNA: TGTGCCAGCAGCGTAGAAGCGGGAGCTTACTACGAGCAGTACTTC
CDR3 protein: CASSVEAGAYYEQYF

D gene: TRBD1
V gene: TRBV11-2
J gene: TRBJ1-2
clone size: .
CDR3 DNA: TGTGCCAGCAGCCGGGACAGGAACTATGGCTACACCTTC
CDR3 protein: CASSRDRNYGYTF

D gene: .
V gene: TRBV6-5
J gene: TRBJ1-1
clone size: once
CDR3 DNA: TGTGCCAGCAGGCGAGGGGGGGCGAACACTGAAGCTTTCTTT
CDR3 protein: CASRRGGANTEAFF

D gene: .
V gene: TRBV20-1
J gene: TRBJ1-1
clone size: .
CDR3 DNA: TGCAGTGCTAGAGATAATCCTGAAGCTTTCTTT
CDR3 protein: CSARDNPEAFF

D gene: TRBD2
V gene: TRBV5-1
J gene: TRBJ2-5
clone size: .
CDR3 DNA: TGCGCCAGCAGCTTAACTAGCGGGGGGACTCAAGAGACCCAGTACTTC
CDR3 protein: CASSLTSGGTQETQYF

D gene: .
V gene: TRBV12-5
J gene: TRBJ2-1
clone size: .
CDR3 DNA: TGTGCTAGTGGTCCACCGGGGGCCTACAATGAGCAGTTCTTC
CDR3 protein: CASGPPGAYNEQFF

D gene: .
V gene: TRBV7-3
J gene: TRBJ1-6
clone size: .
CDR3 DNA: TGTGCCAGCAGCTTACAGGGTCCTGGTTCACCCCTCCACTTT
CDR3 protein: CASSLQGPGSPLHF

D gene: .
V gene: TRBV30
J gene: TRBJ1-4
clone size: .
CDR3 DNA: TGTGCCTGGAGTGTACGAGGGATGGGAGCAACTAATGAAAAACTGTTTTTT
CDR3 protein: CAWSVRGMGATNEKLFF

D gene: .
V gene: TRBV29-1
J gene: TRBJ2-5
clone size: .
CDR3 DNA: TGCAGCGTCCTAGATCTTGAGACCCAGTACTTC
CDR3 protein: CSVLDLETQYF

D gene: .
V gene: TRBV29-1
J gene: TRBJ1-2
clone size: few
CDR3 DNA: TGCAGCGTTTCCCAGGGGAACTATGGCTACACCTTC
CDR3 protein: CSVSQGNYGYTF

D gene: TRBD1
V gene: TRBV6-1
J gene: TRBJ1-4
clone size: once
CDR3 DNA: TGTGCCAGCAGTAAAGGACAGGGGGTCTTGAGGCTGTTTTTT
CDR3 protein: CASSKGQGVLRLFF

D gene: TRBD1
V gene: TRBV6-5
J gene: TRBJ1-2
clone size: .
CDR3 DNA: TGTGCCAGCAGTTCCCGGCCGGGACAGGGGGCACATGGCTACACCTTC
CDR3 protein: CASSSRPGQGAHGYTF

D gene: .
V gene: TRBV19
J gene: TRBJ2-2
clone size: .
CDR3 DNA: TGTGCCAGTAGTCCCGGAGGATTGAACACCGGGGAGCTGTTTTTT
CDR3 protein: CASSPGGLNTGELFF